The T cell receptor beta chain under discussion was sequenced for a study of blood T cell repertoires in COVID-19 (dated by TCRdb to 2018 to 2021). A note on the overall study: Samples from collaborators originated in the United States, Italy and Spain and spanned both the acute and convalescent phases of COVID-19. The prospective study material was composed of cDNA or gDNA derived from T cells, B-cell-depleted T cells, or PBMCs. Deeply sampled blood TCRbeta repertoires from subjects exposed to, actively infected with, or recovered from COVID-19 were included in the dataset. The repertoires were made available in a free public database intended to serve as a resource for research on the immune response to SARS-CoV-2. The samples were drawn from two sources: the first 160 participants of the ongoing ImmuneRACE study, and approximately 1,300 subjects contributed by 6 global collaborators. Sample metadata almost always included a de-identified subject ID, COVID-19 status, age in years and sex. HLA class I and class II types, where available, came from metadata supplied by the sample provider rather than from assay-based typing. Findings and caveats that apply to the study as a whole: How much clinical and demographic metadata was included differed by source and by participant, and the metadata was provided uncurated.

The immunoSEQ Assay, a bias-controlled multiplex PCR, was used to amplify TCRbeta CDR3 regions from genomic DNA. The authors' analysis ran thus. The number of nucleated cells in each sample was estimated from the amplification of reference gene primers within the assay. To quantify the absolute abundance of each unique TCRbeta CDR3 rearrangement, sequence reads were collapsed and filtered. For each sample, productive Simpson clonality was calculated as the square root of Simpson's diversity index across productive rearrangements. This is the immuneACCESS table as TCRdb keeps it, with only in-frame sequences that have V and J called. A part of the clones is gone; compared with another copy, unresolved V genes explain less than half, and the rest is unexplained. Clone size and the V and J calls come from that table; the DNA yielded D and trimming. Here the sample has hundreds of thousands of clones; roughly 81% occur a single time. The ten top clones hold 6% to 8% of the sample.

Details on this clone: Its antigen target is currently unknown. No base-level quality is on record; no much larger clone is a single base apart.

One collaborating source in Seattle enrolled patients while the patients were actively infected and followed the patients over time throughout the course of disease. Collaborating institutions collected whole blood in K2EDTA tubes following their own protocols. Collaborator samples were shipped for TCRbeta analysis as frozen whole blood, isolated PBMCs, or DNA extracted from either sample type. Sequencing used peripheral blood. This TCR was recovered from a woman aged 80 or older with COVID-19, enrolled during active disease.

The CDR3 here reads CASSSTLQDTLNTEAFF. The DNA is TGCGCCAGCAGCTCGACACTACAGGACACTTTGAACACTGAAGCTTTCTTT. The chain is assembled from TRBV5-1 and TRBJ1-1; tentative D gene TRBD1, with 5 bases matching. Counted from cysteine to phenylalanine, this CDR3 has 17 amino acids. The read is trimmed to its CDR3 DNA, 51 bases read in frame from base 1. Taken from the germline V gene, the CDR1 and CDR2 loops are SGHRS and YFSETQ. Deletion took 3 bases off V and 0 bases off J, with a span of 18 bases between the germline ends. The CDR3 plus the reference TRBV5-1 and TRBJ1-1 genes for the other parts give the full variable domain: KAGVTQTPRYLIKTRGQQVTLSCSPISGHRSVSWYQQTPGQGLQFLFEYFSETQRNKGNFPGRFSGRQFSNSRSEMNVSTLELGDSALYLCASSSTLQDTLNTEAFFGQGTRLTVV.